The present entry profiles one TCR beta chain with its context. CDR3 length equals 12 residues. Germline V gene lookup returns CDR1 SQVTM and CDR2 ANQGSEA. V was trimmed by 4 bases and J by 7 bases, leaving 13 bases between them. Method: immunoSEQ multiplex PCR; TCRdb's copy keeps in-frame clones and lacks some. The profile shows over 80,000 clones, roughly 89% of them singletons. Time point in this sample: baseline, week 1 (first vaccination visit). Stated treatment: pre-vaccination baseline after standard-of-care therapy. The sample originates from a study of a mutant IDH1 vaccine in newly diagnosed glioma. Looking at the study overall: Treated patients had a mean age of 40.4 years and a sex split that was roughly 60% male and roughly 40% female.

The sequence was collected from a woman aged 45-65 years with glioma. The starting material was PBMCs, obtained from a glioma patient treated with radiotherapy, temozolomide or both. This rearrangement joins TRBV29-1 to TRBJ1-2; D perhaps matches TRBD1 (5 bases). The CDR3 nucleotides are TGCAGCGTTGTTGACGGGAGGGGTGGCTACACCTTC. Its protein is CSVVDGRGGYTF.